This entry describes one T cell receptor (beta chain). Antigen specificity is unknown. An end of the junction does not agree with germline; a read error may underlie this. Template switching introduced a universal primer site, and the cDNA bore unique molecular identifiers. TCRdb recomputed calls from the 5' RACE reads with MiXCR, one row per CDR3 protein. The repertoire includes 1.5 million to 2 million distinct CDR3 sequences, less than 35% of them detected once, and around 0.3% sits in the top ten. The CDR3 consists of 17 residues. The germline V gene has CDR1 SEHNR and CDR2 FQNEAQ (reference sequence). This entry belongs to a study of identical twins. Whole-study findings and limits: Modelling approaches yielded underestimates of out-of-frame TCR alpha sharing between monozygotic twins. In cord blood, abundant beta clonotypes had fewer insertions; memory showed no trend. Within twin pairs, the out-of-frame alpha sequences they shared showed excess low generation probability.

The rearrangement uses TRBV7-9 and TRBJ2-3; 14 bases fit TRBD2. The clonotype was recovered from a newborn girl in good health. The sequencing sample was made of cord blood. CDR3 sequence reads: CPSSFSTSGRAPDTQYF. CDR3 bases: TGTCCCAGCAGCTTCTCGACTAGCGGGAGGGCACCAGATACGCAGTATTTT.